The sequence of this T cell receptor beta chain was determined in a study of cytomegalovirus exposure and HLA in healthy donors. Researchers ran the PCR with 60 Vbeta and 13 Jbeta primers. Sequenced by immunoSEQ multiplex PCR; TCRdb stores in-frame clones only, minus some. The sample includes about 74,000 clones, 72% of them seen just once. This clone was recorded once. The sequence was collected from a woman in her thirties or forties in good health and CMV-seropositive. Sequenced input: PBMCs.

The CDR3 protein is CASSPRGRELEQYF. CDR3 bases: TGTGCCAGCAGCCCACGGGGGCGGGAGCTCGAGCAGTACTTC. This chain uses TRBV7-9 with TRBJ2-7; tentative D call: TRBD2 (7 bases). Trimming cost V 5 bases and J 6 bases, with 17 bases left between them. In germline, CDR1 is SEHNR, CDR2 FQNEAQ (reference sequence). The CDR3 contains 14 residues.